The next 17 T cell receptor beta chains were all read from a single sample in a study of T cell clusters in autoimmune cytopenias. TRB was amplified by touch-down multiplex PCR, primer pools A and B combined. TCRdb re-called the multiplex PCR reads and shows each CDR3 protein once, DNA omitted. The sample has some 5,900 distinct CDR3 sequences. Each sample's input was around 270 ng genomic DNA, some 34,000 genome equivalents. The sample consisted of peripheral blood. These receptors were obtained from a human donor with an autoimmune cytopenia or autoimmune hepatitis (not recorded which).

This sequence joins TRBV24-1 and TRBJ2-7. This CDR3 is 11 amino acids long. CDR1 is KGHDR and CDR2 is SFDVKD in the germline V gene. The CDR3 region is CATSDEYEQYF.

This chain's CDR3 is CASSYETKNNEQFF. The gene calls are TRBV6-2 or TRBV6-3 and TRBJ2-1. Germline values: CDR1 MNHEY, CDR2 SVGEGT. The CDR3 runs to 14 residues.

This clonotype registers medium-sized by frequency. The V and J genes are TRBV24-1 and TRBJ2-1; TCRdb designates TRBD1, a call that cannot be tested without DNA. Germline V lookup: CDR1 KGHDR, CDR2 SFDVKD. The CDR3 extends over 13 amino acids. CDR3: CATSDGNLDEQFF.

This chain connects TRBV7-2 to TRBJ2-1; TCRdb picks TRBD1, but there is no DNA to check that call. The CDR3 covers 15 residues. The germline V gene encodes CDR1 SGHTA and CDR2 FQGNSA. The CDR3 here is CASSPLQFFGGEQFF. Drawing the rest from reference TRBV7-2 and TRBJ2-1, the complete variable domain is GAGVSQSPSNKVTEKGKDVELRCDPISGHTALYWYRQSLGQGLEFLIYFQGNSAPDKSGLPSDRFSAERTGGSVSTLTIQRTQQEDSAVYLCASSPLQFFGGEQFFGPGTRLTVL.

This clonotype is medium-sized (0.01 to 0.1%) by frequency. The chain joins TRBV29-1 to TRBJ1-1; TCRdb calls TRBD1, which cannot be checked without DNA. The CDR3 totals 11 residues. Germline loops: CDR1 SQVTM, CDR2 ANQGSEA. The CDR3 here is CSVLTGIEAFF. The variable domain in full, completed from reference TRBV29-1 and TRBJ1-1, reads SAVISQKPSRDICQRGTSLTIQCQVDSQVTMMFWYRQQPGQSLTLIATANQGSEATYESGFVIDKFPISRPNLTFSTLTVSNMSPEDSSIYLCSVLTGIEAFFGQGTRLTVV.

This sequence joins TRBV20-1 and TRBJ1-5; TCRdb gives TRBD1 as the D gene, but with no DNA this cannot be confirmed. CDR1 DFQATT and CDR2 SNEGSKA come from the germline V gene (reference sequence). The CDR3 is 12 amino acids. CDR3 in amino acids: CSAKGNNQPQHF.

This chain uses TRBV5-1 with TRBJ2-1. CDR3 length: 14 residues. CDR1 and CDR2 (germline): SGHRS, YFSETQ. CDR3 amino acids: CASSPLRDYNEQFF.

This clonotype counts as medium-sized by frequency. The chain combines TRBV6-2 or TRBV6-3 with TRBJ2-3; lacking DNA, the TRBD1 call made by TCRdb goes unchecked. Germline CDR1 MNHEY, CDR2 SVGEGT. There are 15 residues in the CDR3. The CDR3 sequence is CASSYMGGGRDTQYF.

This clonotype is labeled medium-sized (0.01 to 0.1%) based on frequency. The V and J genes are TRBV6-5 and TRBJ1-2; TCRdb's D call, TRBD1, is unchecked because there is no DNA. The CDR3 runs 14 residues. Looked up from germline, CDR1 is MNHEY and CDR2 is SVGAGI. The CDR3 reads CASTRRQVGYGYTF.

This clonotype is called medium-sized based on its frequency. This chain connects TRBV19 to TRBJ2-1; checking the TCRdb D call of TRBD2 is not possible without DNA. The CDR3 is made up of 15 amino acids. Germline V gene sequence: CDR1 LNHDA, CDR2 SQIVND (reference sequence). This CDR3 reads CASTVGGGDYNEQFF. Drawing the rest from reference TRBV19 and TRBJ2-1, the complete variable domain is DGGITQSPKYLFRKEGQNVTLSCEQNLNHDAMYWYRQDPGQGLRLIYYSQIVNDFQKGDIAEGYSVSREKKESFPLTVTSAQKNPTAFYLCASTVGGGDYNEQFFGPGTRLTVL.

The rearrangement joins TRBV6-5 to TRBJ2-6. Looked up from germline, CDR1 is MNHEY and CDR2 is SVGAGI. The CDR3 loop spans 16 amino acids. This CDR3 is CASSDSPSSGANVLTF.

The V and J genes are TRBV6-1 and TRBJ2-7; TCRdb's D call, TRBD1, is unchecked because there is no DNA. The CDR3 has 14 residues. The germline V gene encodes CDR1 MNHNS and CDR2 SASEGT. CDR3 loop: CASSEIVRVYEQYF.

This clonotype counts as medium-sized by frequency. The genes are TRBV18 and TRBJ2-5; TCRdb designates TRBD2, a call that cannot be tested without DNA. The CDR3 totals 14 residues. Germline V gene lookup returns CDR1 KGHSH and CDR2 LQKENI. This CDR3 is CASSPPGGEKTQYF. The whole variable domain, remainder taken from reference TRBV18 and TRBJ2-5, is NAGVMQNPRHLVRRRGQEARLRCSPMKGHSHVYWYRQLPEEGLKFMVYLQKENIIDESGMPKERFSAEFPKEGPSILRIQQVVRGDSAAYFCASSPPGGEKTQYFGPGTRLLVL.

The chain joins TRBV6-5 to TRBJ2-7. Germline values: CDR1 MNHEY, CDR2 SVGAGI. There are 13 residues in the CDR3. CDR3 protein: CASSFTAYAEQYF.

This clonotype registers medium-sized by frequency. The chain is built from TRBV6-2 or TRBV6-3 and TRBJ2-2; TCRdb lists TRBD1, though no DNA is available to test this call. The CDR3 runs 15 residues. The germline gives CDR1 MNHEY, CDR2 SVGEGT. CDR3 in amino acids: CASSYSGGDTGELFF.

This clonotype shows up as medium-sized by frequency. The chain joins TRBV19 to TRBJ2-6; the TCRdb D gene call, TRBD2, has no DNA to confirm it. The germline V gene has CDR1 LNHDA and CDR2 SQIVND (reference sequence). The CDR3 spans 16 residues. The CDR3 here is CASRDSGRSGANVLTF. Full variable domain (remainder filled in from reference TRBV19 and TRBJ2-6): DGGITQSPKYLFRKEGQNVTLSCEQNLNHDAMYWYRQDPGQGLRLIYYSQIVNDFQKGDIAEGYSVSREKKESFPLTVTSAQKNPTAFYLCASRDSGRSGANVLTFGAGSRLTVL.

By frequency, this clonotype registers medium-sized (0.01 to 0.1%). The rearrangement links TRBV27 to TRBJ2-1. This CDR3 is 16 amino acids long. Germline V gives CDR1 MNHEY, CDR2 SMNVEV (reference sequence). The chain's CDR3 is CASSLSSSRSYNEQFF.